The 8 T cell receptor beta chains in this list originate from one sample, sequenced in a study of regulatory T cells in long-lasting Graves disease. The time point: persistent/refractory GD, antithyroid drugs over 5 years with positive TRAb. There was RNA extracted from PBMCs, and the TCR library was made from it. Sequencing libraries for TCR beta were prepared with iRepertoire HTBI primers and Arm-PCR of CDR3 regions. TCRdb ran MiXCR on the multiplex PCR reads and lists one entry per CDR3 protein. The sample consists of some 340,000 distinct CDR3 sequences, approximately 25% of them appearing once. Here the sequenced sample was peripheral blood mononuclear cells (PBMCs), taken when the disease was refractory, from a patient treated with antithyroid drugs. All receptors come from a woman aged 40 to 50 with Graves disease.

This clonotype was counted a few times. CDR3 loop: CSARPKQGREQYF. The CDR3 nucleotides read TGCAGTGCTAGACCTAAACAGGGGAGGGAGCAGTACTTC. The chain uses TRBV20-1 and TRBJ2-7, with D tentatively TRBD1 (7 bases). The CDR3 sequence is 13 residues long. Germline V gene data show CDR1 as DFQATT and CDR2 as SNEGSKA (reference sequence). Trimming cost V 2 bases and J 7 bases, with 15 bases left between them.

This clonotype has more than one count but fewer than ten. The J gene is TRBJ1-1, the V gene TRBV5-6; 7 bases are a match to TRBD1. CDR1 SGHDT and CDR2 YYEEEE come from the germline V gene. The CDR3 is 17 residues long. Germline trimming cut 4 bases from V and 0 bases from J; bases unmatched to any gene: 12. CDR3 amino acids: CASSGNRDRIMNTEAFF. CDR3 bases: TGTGCCAGCAGCGGAAACCGGGACAGAATTATGAACACTGAAGCTTTCTTT.

Many counts were recorded for this clonotype. The rearrangement uses TRBV11-2 and TRBJ2-2; 15 bases map to TRBD2. The CDR3 spans 17 residues. Per germline, CDR1 SGHAT and CDR2 FQNNGV. J gave up 6 bases and V 3 bases, and 5 bases lay outside the gene matches. For the CDR3, the DNA is TGTGCCAGCAGCTTCCAGGGACTAGCGGGAGGCTCCGGGGAGCTGTTTTTT. Its protein product is CASSFQGLAGGSGELFF.

On this clonotype itself: The junction shows a germline mismatch at one end, possibly a read error. The chain joins TRBV6-4 to TRBJ2-1; 8 bases match TRBD1. The CDR3 contains 15 residues. CDR1 and CDR2 (germline): MRHNA, SNTAGT. The chain's CDR3 is CASSPGTGSYNERFF. Here the CDR3 DNA reads TGTGCCAGCAGCCCCGGGACAGGCTCCTACAATGAGCGGTTCTTC.

The V gene is TRBV20-1, the J gene TRBJ2-3, with 16 nucleotides matching TRBD2. This CDR3 contains 16 residues. Unmatched junction bases numbered 5, after V lost 6 bases and J lost 2 bases. Germline CDR1 is DFQATT and CDR2 is SNEGSKA (reference sequence). The CDR3 DNA is TGCAGTGCCGCGGGACTAGCGGGAGGGGACACAGATACGCAGTATTTT. Its translation: CSAAGLAGGDTDTQYF.

For the CDR3, the DNA is TGTGCCAGCAGTCCCCGGTTGATGGGGACTAGCGGGAGGGCCGCGTATGAGCAGTTCTTC. This translates into CASSPRLMGTSGRAAYEQFF. The chain has TRBV28 and TRBJ2-1; 16 bases agree with TRBD2. The CDR3 has 20 amino acids. Looked up from germline, CDR1 is MDHEN and CDR2 is SYDVKM. V lost 5 bases to trimming and J lost 8 bases; unmatched junction nucleotides: 18.

This clonotype occurred once. It may be a read error: a sequence one base away is much more abundant. This rearrangement joins TRBV29-1 to TRBJ1-2; D gene ambiguous. Germline V gene sequence: CDR1 SQVTM, CDR2 ANQGSEA. The CDR3 is 13 residues long. Between the trimmed V and J ends, which lost 1 base and 13 bases, there was a span of 19 bases. CDR3 bases: TGCAGCGTTGAAGGAGGTCCCGGACGACGGTGCACCTTC. It codes for CSVEGGPGRRCTF.

The CDR3 DNA is TGCGCCAGCAGCTTGTACGGTTTAGGTGAAGCTTTCTTT. It encodes CASSLYGLGEAFF. The chain couples TRBV5-1 to TRBJ1-1; D is ambiguous. Per the germline V gene, CDR1 is SGHRS and CDR2 is YFSETQ. The CDR3 length is 13 residues. The V end was cut by 1 base, the J end by 7 bases, with 11 bases between.